The TCR beta chain under discussion was sequenced for a study of blood T cells in healthy people across ages. Study-wide points: Investigators viewed diversity estimates from one million T cells as underestimates, the study reported.

In regard to this clonotype: The target antigen is unknown.

Whenever a sample was processed, at least 7 million PBMCs were isolated. Sample-barcoded 5' priming and a J-beta primer mix drove a second PCR of roughly 6 to 12 cycles. TCRdb reprocessed the 5' RACE reads with MiXCR, giving one entry per CDR3 protein. This sample yields 650,000 to 700,000 distinct CDR3 sequences, of which roughly half are seen a single time; approximately 13% belongs to the top ten. The sequence was collected from a woman at least 80 years old in good health. The sample was blood.

CDR3 DNA: TGTGCCAGCAGTTTTCAGGGGATTCGCGAGCAGTACTTC. Translating it yields CASSFQGIREQYF. The chain employs TRBV27 and TRBJ2-5; D is possibly TRBD1 (6 bases). The DNA matches TRBJ2-7 better at its end, which makes the J call doubtful. The CDR3 length is 13 residues. Germline CDR1 reads MNHEY; CDR2 reads SMNVEV (reference sequence).